This T cell receptor beta chain was sequenced during a study of blood T cells in healthy people across ages. Study-wide points: Long-lived and aged donors differed, with more naive CD4+ cells and higher diversity in the long-lived. Older age coincided with a roughly linear decline in TCR beta diversity per million T cells.

This clonotype was detected ten times or more. What it binds is not known. Healthy Caucasian individuals from Russia aged roughly 6 to 95 served as donors. Peripheral blood samples of roughly 9.9 milliliters were drawn from each donor. Next came a second PCR, run for about 6 to 11 cycles, which used a sample-barcoded 5' primer along with a J-beta primer mix. TCRdb called the 5' RACE reads again in MiXCR, with one record for every CDR3 protein. The sample contains hundreds of thousands of distinct CDR3 sequences, around 43% of which appear only once. Sequenced input: blood. This sequence was found in a man older than 75 in good health.

Here the CDR3 reads CSALTTYNEQFF. In nucleotides, the CDR3 is TGCAGCGCCTTGACTACGTACAATGAGCAGTTCTTC. V and J are TRBV29-1 and TRBJ2-1, with a weak D call TRBD2 (5 bases). V lost 7 bases and J 4 bases, leaving 11 bases between the germline ends. Germline-derived CDR1 and CDR2 are SQVTM and ANQGSEA. CDR3 length equals 12 residues.